A selection of T cell receptor beta chains follows, all from one sample in a study of vaccination effects on CD4 cells after COVID-19. The antigens for these receptors are not known. The repertoire was sequenced with immunoSEQ multiplex PCR; TCRdb's copy has only in-frame clones and lacks some. The table has just under 75,000 clones, 60% to 75% seen once. The sequences come from CD4+ T cells from PBMCs cultured with HCoV-NL63 spike peptides, collected before COVID-19 vaccination. Source of these receptors: a human donor who received a COVID-19 vaccine. The CDR3 runs from the conserved cysteine through the conserved F or W. D genes are given only for firm matches. Only part of the rows carry a size: once, few, many, or a class if the clone is expanded.

v_gene,abundance,d_gene,j_gene,len,CDR3aa,CDR3nt
TRBV7-3,-,-,TRBJ2-1,14,CASTPDRGGNEQFF,TGTGCCAGCACCCCAGACCGGGGAGGTAATGAGCAGTTCTTC
TRBV27,-,-,TRBJ1-4,15,CASSSRLTTNEKLFF,TGTGCCAGCAGTTCCCGACTTACAACTAATGAAAAACTGTTTTTT
TRBV19,-,-,TRBJ2-6,17,CASSTGTQVSGANVLTF,TGTGCCAGTAGTACCGGAACCCAGGTCTCTGGGGCCAACGTCCTGACTTTC
TRBV7-2,-,-,TRBJ1-2,14,CASTSSSGAGGYTF,TGTGCCAGCACCTCCTCTAGCGGGGCGGGTGGCTACACCTTC
TRBV7-3,-,-,TRBJ2-1,14,CASSSGLTASEQFF,TGTGCCAGCAGCTCGGGACTGACAGCTAGTGAGCAGTTCTTC
TRBV5-1,-,TRBD2,TRBJ2-5,15,CASKLGGGHQETQYF,TGCGCCAGCAAGCTGGGCGGGGGGCACCAAGAGACCCAGTACTTC
TRBV6-2/TRBV6-3,-,TRBD1,TRBJ1-5,16,CASSYPGTGNNQPQHF,TGTGCCAGCAGTTACCCTGGGACAGGCAACAATCAGCCCCAGCATTTT
TRBV7-7,-,-,TRBJ2-5,16,CASSLARGQIQETQYF,TGTGCCAGCAGCCTAGCGAGGGGACAAATACAAGAGACCCAGTACTTC
TRBV6-2/TRBV6-3,few,-,TRBJ1-1,14,CASSWSRANTEAFF,TGTGCCAGCAGTTGGTCCAGGGCGAACACTGAAGCTTTCTTT
TRBV4-2,few,-,TRBJ1-2,15,CASSHETGRTDGYTF,TGTGCCAGCAGCCACGAAACGGGAAGGACGGATGGCTACACCTTC
TRBV7-8,once,TRBD2,TRBJ2-3,16,CASSLGLAGGTDTQYF,TGTGCCAGCAGCTTAGGGCTAGCGGGGGGCACAGATACGCAGTATTTT
TRBV18,-,-,TRBJ2-5,15,CASSRAGSHQETQYF,TGTGCCAGCTCACGGGCAGGGAGTCACCAAGAGACCCAGTACTTC
TRBV6-5,-,-,TRBJ1-1,15,CASSPRWGMNTEAFF,TGTGCCAGCAGTCCGCGCTGGGGAATGAACACTGAAGCTTTCTTT
TRBV19,-,-,TRBJ2-2,16,CASSILDRGKGGELFF,TGTGCCAGTAGTATTTTAGATCGGGGGAAGGGCGGGGAGCTGTTTTTT
TRBV7-8,few,-,TRBJ1-5,13,CASSLLADQPQHF,TGTGCCAGCAGCTTATTGGCAGATCAGCCCCAGCATTTT
TRBV7-2,-,TRBD1,TRBJ2-2,15,CASSRDRANTGELFF,TGTGCCAGCAGTCGGGACAGGGCGAACACCGGGGAGCTGTTTTTT
TRBV7-3,-,-,TRBJ2-3,14,CASSSRPGPDTQYF,TGTGCCAGCAGCTCCCGACCGGGACCAGATACGCAGTATTTT
TRBV5-1,-,-,TRBJ1-4,13,CASREDSNEKLFF,TGCGCCAGCCGAGAAGACAGTAATGAAAAACTGTTTTTT
TRBV3-1/TRBV3-2,few,TRBD1,TRBJ2-1,12,CASSQGDREQFF,TGTGCCAGCAGCCAAGGGGACAGAGAGCAGTTCTTC
TRBV6-2/TRBV6-3,once,TRBD2,TRBJ2-3,16,CASSPSLAGGTDTQYF,TGTGCCAGCAGCCCATCCTTGGCGGGGGGCACAGATACGCAGTATTTT
TRBV6-9,-,-,TRBJ2-1,15,CASSLNGASTNEQFF,TGTGCCAGCAGCCTTAACGGCGCTAGCACCAATGAGCAGTTCTTC
TRBV29-1,once,TRBD1,TRBJ1-2,14,CSVEEGTVNYGYTF,TGCAGCGTTGAAGAAGGGACAGTGAATTATGGCTACACCTTC
TRBV5-1,-,-,TRBJ2-2,16,CASSPMGRANTGELFF,TGCGCCAGCAGCCCGATGGGCAGGGCTAACACCGGGGAGCTGTTTTTT
TRBV15,-,-,TRBJ1-4,15,CATSTGRRDNEKLFF,TGTGCCACCAGCACAGGACGCCGAGATAATGAAAAACTGTTTTTT
TRBV4-1,-,TRBD1,TRBJ1-2,16,CASSHPDRDFGYGYTF,TGCGCCAGCAGCCACCCCGACAGGGATTTTGGGTATGGCTACACCTTC
TRBV30,few,-,TRBJ1-1,13,CAWSHSDNTEAFF,TGTGCCTGGAGTCATTCAGATAACACTGAAGCTTTCTTT
TRBV2,-,-,TRBJ2-3,15,CASRKLGTSTDTQYF,TGTGCCAGCAGGAAACTCGGTACTAGCACAGATACGCAGTATTTT
TRBV29-1,-,-,TRBJ1-2,19,CSVEEGLMGLGTPAYGYTF,TGCAGCGTTGAAGAAGGCCTAATGGGTTTGGGGACTCCTGCCTATGGCTACACCTTC
TRBV5-1,once,TRBD1,TRBJ2-3,15,CASSTGQFSTDTQYF,TGCGCCAGCAGCACGGGACAGTTTAGCACAGATACGCAGTATTTT
TRBV18,-,-,TRBJ2-5,14,CASSPRTIQETQYF,TGTGCCAGCTCACCCAGGACTATTCAAGAGACCCAGTACTTC
TRBV4-1,-,TRBD1,TRBJ2-2,14,CASSDRGNTGELFF,TGCGCCAGCAGCGACAGGGGTAACACCGGGGAGCTGTTTTTT
TRBV4-2,-,TRBD1,TRBJ2-2,14,CASNRGQNTGELFF,TGTGCCAGTAACAGGGGGCAAAACACCGGGGAGCTGTTTTTT
TRBV19,-,-,TRBJ2-1,16,CASSIKQGSSYNEQFF,TGTGCCAGTAGTATAAAGCAGGGGAGCTCCTACAATGAGCAGTTCTTC
TRBV28,-,-,TRBJ1-2,12,CASSSTNYGYTF,TGTGCCAGCAGTTCCACTAACTATGGCTACACCTTC
TRBV7-2,-,-,TRBJ1-3,15,CASSPQTGILNTIYF,TGTGCCAGCAGCCCCCAGACAGGAATCTTAAACACCATATATTTT
TRBV29-1,-,TRBD1,TRBJ1-4,15,CSVTYSPGQNEKLFF,TGCAGCGTTACTTATTCACCGGGACAGAATGAAAAACTGTTTTTT
TRBV3-1/TRBV3-2,-,-,TRBJ1-4,15,CASSQDSASNEKLFF,TGTGCCAGCAGCCAAGATTCGGCCTCTAATGAAAAACTGTTTTTT
TRBV9,few,-,TRBJ1-4,14,CASSSSGTREKLFF,TGTGCCAGCAGCTCTAGTGGAACCCGAGAAAAACTGTTTTTT
TRBV19,once,TRBD1,TRBJ2-6,19,CASKPTGQGDSSGANVLTF,TGTGCCAGTAAACCAACCGGACAGGGGGACTCCTCTGGGGCCAACGTCCTGACTTTC
TRBV30,few,-,TRBJ2-5,13,CAWSMRVQETQYF,TGTGCCTGGAGTATGAGGGTCCAAGAGACCCAGTACTTC
TRBV5-6,once,TRBD1,TRBJ2-5,13,CAGTDRGGQTQYF,TGTGCCGGAACAGACAGGGGAGGTCAGACCCAGTACTTC
TRBV7-2,-,TRBD1,TRBJ1-2,15,CASSLGADRVGGYTF,TGTGCCAGCAGCTTAGGGGCGGACAGGGTCGGGGGCTACACCTTC
TRBV6-5,-,TRBD1,TRBJ1-2,15,CASSQIGTAPRGYTF,TGTGCCAGCAGCCAAATAGGGACAGCCCCTAGGGGCTACACCTTC
TRBV4-1,-,TRBD2,TRBJ2-5,16,CASSQESGGPGETQYF,TGCGCCAGCAGCCAAGAGTCGGGGGGGCCGGGAGAGACCCAGTACTTC
TRBV5-1,-,-,TRBJ1-6,14,CASSLAFYNSPLHF,TGCGCCAGCAGCTTGGCGTTTTATAATTCACCCCTCCACTTT